This TCR beta chain is drawn from a study of sequential checkpoint blockade in melanoma. Study overall: Randomization was 1:1 between first-line nivolumab→ipilimumab and ipilimumab→nivolumab. Each arm's sequence ended with maintenance nivolumab.

Treatment here: randomized to nivolumab then ipilimumab (arm A) or the reverse (arm B). DNA-damaging chemotherapy had not been given to any patient beforehand. From thawed PBMCs, live CD3+CD8+ cells negative for CD19 and CD56 were sorted. The repertoire was sequenced with immunoSEQ multiplex PCR; TCRdb's copy has only in-frame clones and lacks some. Seen here are 17,000 or so clones, roughly 70% observed once, and the top ten hold 10% to 12%. Trimming removed 3 bases at V and 0 bases at J, with 13 bases between. Germline V gene sequence: CDR1 MNHNS, CDR2 SASEGT. The CDR3 extends over 16 amino acids. This sequence joins TRBV6-1 and TRBJ2-3; D gene ambiguous. The source material was CD8+ T cells sorted from blood (inferred from file names), sampled from a patient given nivolumab and ipilimumab in sequence. The clonotype comes from a human donor with melanoma. The DNA for the CDR3 is TGTGCCAGCAGTGATCTAGGTACCTCTAGCACAGATACGCAGTATTTT. This encodes CASSDLGTSSTDTQYF.